This T cell receptor (beta chain) was recorded in a study of cytomegalovirus exposure and HLA in healthy donors. Study-wide points: Immune exposure data for these donors was limited to CMV serostatus. Most of the CMV-associated TCR beta chains (in a later analysis) appeared to be HLA-restricted. Later on, a genetic analysis was performed. It linked a missense variant in DCLRE1C with V- and J-gene trimming of TCR beta.

From germline, CDR1 is SGHNT and CDR2 YYREEE (reference sequence). J was trimmed by 3 bases and V by 1 base; bases with no gene match: 5. The CDR3 is 15 amino acids. Amplification used 60 Vbeta primers and 13 Jbeta primers. The assay was immunoSEQ multiplex PCR, and TCRdb's table has in-frame clones only and misses some. Of some 150,000 clones in the sample, approximately 80% were seen once. This clone was detected only once. Its target is unknown. The TCR was taken from a woman aged 40 to 50 in good health and CMV-seropositive. Source material: PBMCs. This chain uses TRBV5-4 with TRBJ2-3, with 7 bases fitting TRBD1. CDR3 region: CASSLRTGGTDTQYF. CDR3 sequence (DNA): TGTGCCAGCAGCTTGAGGACAGGAGGAACAGATACGCAGTATTTT.